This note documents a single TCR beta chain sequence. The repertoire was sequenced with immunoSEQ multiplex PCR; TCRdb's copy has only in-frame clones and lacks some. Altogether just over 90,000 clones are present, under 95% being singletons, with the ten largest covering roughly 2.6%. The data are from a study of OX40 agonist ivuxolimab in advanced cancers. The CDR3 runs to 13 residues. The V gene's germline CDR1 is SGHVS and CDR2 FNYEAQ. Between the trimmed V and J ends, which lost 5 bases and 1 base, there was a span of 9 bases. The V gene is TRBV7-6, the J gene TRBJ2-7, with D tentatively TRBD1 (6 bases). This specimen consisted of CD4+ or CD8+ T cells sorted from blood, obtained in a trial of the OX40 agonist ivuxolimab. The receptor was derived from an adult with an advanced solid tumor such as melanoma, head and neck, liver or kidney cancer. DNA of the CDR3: TGTGCCAGCAGCCGGACAGCATCCTACGAGCAGTACTTC. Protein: CASSRTASYEQYF.